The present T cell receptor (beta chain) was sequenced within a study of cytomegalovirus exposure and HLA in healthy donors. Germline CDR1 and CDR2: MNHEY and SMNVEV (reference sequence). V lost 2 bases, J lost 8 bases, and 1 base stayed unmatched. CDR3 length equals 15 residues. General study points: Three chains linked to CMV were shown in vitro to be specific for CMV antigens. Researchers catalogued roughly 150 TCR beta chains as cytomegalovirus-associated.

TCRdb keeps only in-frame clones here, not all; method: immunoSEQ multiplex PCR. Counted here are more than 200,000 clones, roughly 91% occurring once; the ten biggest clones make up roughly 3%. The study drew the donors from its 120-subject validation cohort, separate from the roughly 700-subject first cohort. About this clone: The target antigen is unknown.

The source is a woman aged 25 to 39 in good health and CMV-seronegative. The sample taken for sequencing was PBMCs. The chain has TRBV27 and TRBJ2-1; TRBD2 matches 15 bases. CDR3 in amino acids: CASSLGLAGGDEQFF. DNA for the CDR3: TGTGCCAGCAGTTTAGGACTAGCGGGAGGGGATGAGCAGTTCTTC.